This record concerns one T cell receptor beta chain sequence. Its antigen target is currently unknown. The input lacks base qualities; no much larger clone sits a single base away. This sample was sequenced with an Illumina NovaSeq 6000. cDNA libraries for TCRalpha and TCRbeta were prepared by 5'RACE using constant-segment primers, with sample barcodes and unique molecular identifiers added. RNA was extracted from every sample with Trizol reagent. Amplification of the libraries took two PCR steps, and the second step added a second sample barcode plus Illumina TruSeq adapters. Sequencing of the libraries was done on an Illumina NovaSeq, producing 2 x 150 bp paired-end reads. The original pipeline was this. Demultiplexing of reads and collapsing into UMI-guided consensus sequences were performed with migec v1.2.7. With mixcr v2.1.11, UMI consensuses were aligned to TRA and TRB V and J templates and assembled into clonotypes. Expanded or contracted clonotypes were those called significant by both edgeR and NoisET, with noise models trained on biological replicates. edgeR calls used a false discovery rate-adjusted p below 0.01 and a log2 fold-change threshold of 1. PCA with hierarchical clustering of max-normalized trajectories of the 1000 most abundant clonotypes was used as exploratory dynamics analysis. The CD4 or CD8 phenotype of responding clones was assigned using the separately sequenced CD4+ and CD8+ repertoires. The public reads were run again by TCRdb, first through fastp at Q25 and then through MiXCR, and only productive beta chains were kept. Entries are consolidated by CDR3 protein sequence, retaining the most common genes and DNA. These V and J calls derive from TCRdb rather than the authors' analysis. Counted in this sample were 120,000 or so distinct CDR3 sequences; approximately 15% of them appeared once. Approximately 4.7% of the sample is in the top ten clones.

This sample was included in a study of T-cell memory formation after mild COVID-19 (dated by TCRdb to about 2021). Notes on the research overall: TCR sequence clusters from the two donors were found to be largely donor specific. T-cell clones expanding and contracting after mild COVID-19 in two donors were tracked by longitudinal TCRalpha and TCRbeta repertoire sequencing. Two young, previously healthy adult volunteers, one female and one male, were included in the cohort.

Beyond this particular receptor, the publication reports: Only two mild cases were covered by the study, and larger cohorts that include severe cases with pre-infection samples were considered necessary. SARS-CoV-2 specificity of the second-wave clones peaking on day 37 was not confirmed. Contracting CD4+ clones appeared mostly in the CM and EM memory subsets, whereas CD8+ clones were enriched in EMRA. The detection of some responding clones in pre-infection memory suggests that pre-existing cross-reactive memory T cells joined the SARS-CoV-2 response. From day 15 to 85, contracting clones showed balanced CD4/CD8 phenotypes, whereas a second wave of clones that expanded from day 15 to 37 leaned towards CD4+.

PBMCs were isolated by Ficoll-Paque density gradient centrifugation. The sample consisted of PBMCs or a T cell subset sorted from them (not recorded which). The source of this sequence is a young man who had mild COVID-19 (a few samples of this study predate the infection). The sample titles of this study are shuffled in the database, so cell type and time point are left out; the donor was told from shared clones.

The DNA sequence is given as TGTGCCAGCAGCTTTCGGGTAGCGGGGGGACAGAATGAGCAGTTCTTC. Protein translation: CASSFRVAGGQNEQFF. The chain employs TRBV7-2 and TRBJ2-1; TRBD2 agrees with 10 junctional bases. CDR1 and CDR2 were assigned from the germline V gene as SGHTA and FQGNSA. Trimming accounts for 3 bases at V and 7 bases at J, while the number of junction bases matched to no gene is 9. Inclusive of the bounding cysteine and phenylalanine, the CDR3 is 16 residues long. CDR3 DNA is the only sequence kept; it has 48 bases, read in frame from the first base.